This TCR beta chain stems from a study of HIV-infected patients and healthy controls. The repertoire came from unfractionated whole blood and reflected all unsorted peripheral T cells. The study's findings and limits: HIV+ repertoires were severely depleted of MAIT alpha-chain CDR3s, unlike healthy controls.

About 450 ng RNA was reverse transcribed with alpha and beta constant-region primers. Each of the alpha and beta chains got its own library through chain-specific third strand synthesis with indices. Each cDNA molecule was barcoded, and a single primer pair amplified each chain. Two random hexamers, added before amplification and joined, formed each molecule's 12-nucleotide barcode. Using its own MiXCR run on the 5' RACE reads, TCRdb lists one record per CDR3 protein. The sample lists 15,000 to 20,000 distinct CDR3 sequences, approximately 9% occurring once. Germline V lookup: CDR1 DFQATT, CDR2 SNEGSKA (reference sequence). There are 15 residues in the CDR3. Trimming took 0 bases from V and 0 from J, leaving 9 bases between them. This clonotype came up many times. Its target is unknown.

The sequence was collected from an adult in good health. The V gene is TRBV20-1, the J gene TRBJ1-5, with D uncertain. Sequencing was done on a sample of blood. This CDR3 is CSARDHGNSNQPQHF. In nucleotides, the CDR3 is TGCAGTGCTAGAGATCACGGAAATAGCAATCAGCCCCAGCATTTT.